The T cell receptor (beta chain) under discussion was sequenced for a study of beta chain features in type 1 diabetes. Study results and caveats: The study found that naive, central memory and Treg TCRB repertoires appeared more similar in patients than in healthy donors.

CDR3 length equals 15 residues. CDR1 is SGHDN and CDR2 is FVKESK in the germline V gene. Trimming pared 1 base from V and 0 bases from J, leaving 10 bases between. Regarding this clone: Its antigen is unknown.

The investigators reverse transcribed all of the isolated RNA, so they sequenced expressed TCRB transcripts. Generated by immunoSEQ multiplex PCR, the TCRdb table keeps only in-frame clones and is missing some. The sample lists 300,000 to 400,000 clones, roughly 12% occurring once. CD45RO/CCR7/CD25/CD127/CD95/CD27 separated CD4+ naive, central memory, regulatory and stem cell-like memory cells by sorting. Sorted cells reached over 95% purity in every population. The specimen was naive CD4+ T cells from blood. The V call is TRBV14, the J call TRBJ2-7; tentatively, D is TRBD1 (6 bases). The clonotype was recovered from a man younger than 30 in good health. CDR3 residues: CASSQVIGGSYEQYF. The CDR3 bases are TGTGCCAGCAGCCAAGTGATAGGGGGCTCCTACGAGCAGTACTTC.